The 25 T cell receptor beta chains below were found in one sample sequenced in a study of blood T cell repertoires in COVID-19. Sequencing used immunoSEQ multiplex PCR; TCRdb keeps in-frame clones, though not all of them. The sample includes about 90,000 clones, approximately 92% of them seen just once. Material: peripheral blood. The receptors were sampled from a woman aged 55 to 70 with active COVID-19.

The rearrangement joins TRBV4-1 to TRBJ1-5, with D possibly being TRBD1 (5 bases). Between the trimmed V and J ends, which lost 2 bases and 7 bases, there was a span of 6 bases. Germline V lookup: CDR1 MGHRA, CDR2 YSYEKL. The CDR3 spans 12 residues. This chain's CDR3 is CASSQPGQPQHF. The CDR3 nucleotides read TGCGCCAGCAGCCAACCAGGGCAGCCCCAGCATTTT.

The chain joins TRBV18 to TRBJ2-3; D gene uncertain. Per the germline V gene, CDR1 is KGHSH and CDR2 is LQKENI. V dropped 6 bases and J dropped 2 bases, with 9 bases sitting between them. The CDR3 length is 13 residues. The CDR3, as DNA: TGTGCCAGCTCCGTCACTACCACAGATACGCAGTATTTT. Translation: CASSVTTTDTQYF.

Only one count was recorded for this clone. The chain is built from TRBV2 and TRBJ2-3; D call uncertain. This CDR3 has 13 amino acids. Germline CDR1 reads SNHLY; CDR2 reads FYNNEI. Trimming left V 3 bases short and J 2 bases short, with 6 bases between. CDR3 nucleotides: TGTGCCAGCAGTGAGCGGATCACAGATACGCAGTATTTT. Its protein is CASSERITDTQYF.

The chain couples TRBV5-5 to TRBJ1-5, with 9 positions matching TRBD1. This CDR3 is built from 15 residues. The junction had 6 bases not matched to a gene; V was cut back by 4 bases and J by 4 bases. The germline V gene encodes CDR1 SGHKS and CDR2 YYEKEE (reference sequence). The CDR3 DNA follows: TGTGCCAGCAGCAGTACAGGGGGCGGAAATCAGCCCCAGCATTTT. Residues: CASSSTGGGNQPQHF.

This clone was seen only once. CDR3 protein: CASSVEGGTTDTQYF. For the CDR3, the DNA is TGTGCCAGCAGCGTAGAAGGCGGCACCACAGATACGCAGTATTTT. The rearrangement uses TRBV9 and TRBJ2-3; D uncertain. Between the trimmed V and J ends, which lost 0 bases and 2 bases, there was a span of 10 bases. The CDR3 spans 15 residues. Germline V lookup: CDR1 SGDLS, CDR2 YYNGEE.

The chain recombines TRBV29-1 with TRBJ1-1; TRBD1 matches at 7 bases. There are 15 residues in the CDR3. Germline CDR1 and CDR2: SQVTM and ANQGSEA. J lost 1 base, V lost 4 bases, and 9 bases had no gene match. CDR3 DNA: TGCAGCGTTGGACGGAACAGGGGAACGAACACTGAAGCTTTCTTT. Translating gives CSVGRNRGTNTEAFF.

The chain has TRBV11-2 and TRBJ2-1; TRBD1 agrees at 7 bases. This CDR3 contains 15 residues. The J segment lost 7 bases and the V segment lost 1 base, leaving 7 bases of the junction unmatched. Germline-derived CDR1 and CDR2 are SGHAT and FQNNGV. The chain's CDR3 is CASSLGQGSENEQFF. CDR3 bases: TGTGCCAGCAGCTTAGGACAGGGCTCGGAAAATGAGCAGTTCTTC.

The V call is TRBV7-9, the J call TRBJ1-2; D is unresolved. This CDR3 is built from 13 residues. Trimming took off 1 base at V and 6 bases at J, with 9 bases between the two ends. The germline CDR1 and CDR2 sequences are SEHNR and FQNEAQ (reference sequence). CDR3 sequence (DNA): TGTGCCAGCAGCTTAGGTGGCAGTAATGGCTACACCTTC. This encodes CASSLGGSNGYTF.

The gene calls are TRBV19 and TRBJ2-1; possibly TRBD1 for D (7 bases). CDR3 length equals 14 residues. Germline assignment: CDR1 LNHDA and CDR2 SQIVND (reference sequence). V lost 6 bases, J lost 2 bases, and 11 bases lay in between. CDR3 sequence: CASSAGQTYNEQFF. CDR3 sequence (DNA): TGTGCCAGTAGCGCGGGACAGACCTACAATGAGCAGTTCTTC.

This chain uses TRBV5-1 with TRBJ2-7; TRBD1 agrees at 7 bases. Germline assignment: CDR1 SGHRS and CDR2 YFSETQ. The CDR3 has 15 residues. V dropped 0 bases and J dropped 0; count of bases not matched to a gene: 3. CDR3 in DNA: TGCGCCAGCAGCTTGGACGGGGACAGCTCCTACGAGCAGTACTTC. Protein sequence: CASSLDGDSSYEQYF.

This chain uses TRBV7-2 with TRBJ2-3, with 7 bases aligning to TRBD2. The V gene end was trimmed by 5 bases and the J gene end by 3 bases; junction bases not matched to a gene: 8. Per germline, CDR1 SGHTA and CDR2 FQGNSA. This CDR3 has 15 amino acids. DNA of the CDR3: TGTGCCAGCAGCCCTCGGGGTAGCGGGACAGATACGCAGTATTTT. It is translated as CASSPRGSGTDTQYF.

The chain combines TRBV2 with TRBJ2-1; no definite D call. Between the trimmed V and J ends, which lost 6 bases and 7 bases, there was a span of 7 bases. The CDR3 is made up of 11 amino acids. Germline values: CDR1 SNHLY, CDR2 FYNNEI. CDR3 sequence reads: CASSWRNEQFF. As DNA, the CDR3 is TGTGCCAGCAGCTGGCGGAATGAGCAGTTCTTC.

The rearrangement joins TRBV28 to TRBJ2-7; 10 bases fit TRBD2. The CDR3 length is 14 residues. J lost 3 bases, V lost 9 bases, and 8 bases had no gene match. Germline values: CDR1 MDHEN, CDR2 SYDVKM. The CDR3 loop is CASTSGTSDYEQYF. DNA for the CDR3: TGTGCCAGTACCTCCGGGACTAGCGACTACGAGCAGTACTTC. The full variable domain, rest sourced from reference TRBV28 and TRBJ2-7, is DVKVTQSSRYLVKRTGEKVFLECVQDMDHENMFWYRQDPGLGLRLIYFSYDVKMKEKGDIPEGYSVSREKKERFSLILESASTNQTSMYLCASTSGTSDYEQYFGPGTRLTVT.

CDR3: CASSFFATSGSSSYNEQFF. CDR3 nucleotide sequence: TGCGCCAGCAGCTTTTTTGCGACTAGCGGGTCCAGCTCCTACAATGAGCAGTTCTTC. The V and J genes are TRBV5-1 and TRBJ2-1; 10 bases map to TRBD2. Trimming took 2 bases from V and 0 from J; bases not matched to a gene: 11. The CDR3 has 19 residues. Per the germline V gene, CDR1 is SGHRS and CDR2 is YFSETQ.

V usage is TRBV29-1 and J usage is TRBJ2-1, with 9 bases identical to TRBD2. V was pared by 3 bases and J by 7 bases, with 7 bases of the junction left unmatched. Looked up from germline, CDR1 is SQVTM and CDR2 is ANQGSEA. This CDR3 is built from 14 residues. CDR3 region: CSVEVAGGFNEQFF. DNA of the CDR3: TGCAGCGTTGAGGTGGCGGGAGGGTTTAATGAGCAGTTCTTC.

The gene calls are TRBV9 and TRBJ2-1; TRBD1 matches 10 bases. With V trimmed by 4 bases and J by 2 bases, 6 bases remained unmatched. The CDR3 is 16 residues long. The germline V gene has CDR1 SGDLS and CDR2 YYNGEE. The CDR3 bases are TGTGCCAGCAGCCCTAGTGGGACAGGGGCCTACAATGAGCAGTTCTTC. It translates to CASSPSGTGAYNEQFF.

This sequence joins TRBV4-1 and TRBJ2-7, with D maybe TRBD1 (5 bases). Germline loops: CDR1 MGHRA, CDR2 YSYEKL. V was trimmed by 0 bases and J by 2 bases, leaving 11 bases between them. This CDR3 region has 15 residues. The CDR3 loop is CASSQDLDRTYEQYF. The CDR3 nucleotides are TGCGCCAGCAGCCAAGATCTTGACAGAACCTACGAGCAGTACTTC.

The sample holds a few counts of this clone. The DNA for the CDR3 is TGTGCCAGCAGCTTAGGAGGAGATCAGCCCCAGCATTTT. Translated, it gives CASSLGGDQPQHF. This sequence joins TRBV7-2 and TRBJ1-5; no definite D call. The length of the CDR3 is 13 residues. From germline, CDR1 is SGHTA and CDR2 FQGNSA. V dropped 1 base and J dropped 5 bases, with 6 bases sitting between them.

The V call is TRBV6-1, the J call TRBJ1-3, with 9 bases aligning to TRBD1. Germline CDR1 MNHNS, CDR2 SASEGT. The CDR3 length is 16 residues. The junction had 7 bases not matched to a gene; V was cut back by 4 bases and J by 3 bases. The CDR3: CASSVTGTGSGNTIYF. The CDR3 DNA is TGTGCCAGCAGTGTAACTGGGACAGGGAGTGGAAACACCATATATTTT.

Here the CDR3 reads CASSQGPGTETYEQYF. Written as DNA, the CDR3 is TGCGCCAGCAGCCAAGGTCCCGGGACAGAGACTTACGAGCAGTACTTC. This sequence joins TRBV4-3 and TRBJ2-7, with TRBD1 matching over 7 bases. Germline lookup yields CDR1 LGHNA and CDR2 YSLEER. V lost 1 base to trimming and J lost 4 bases; unmatched junction nucleotides: 10. The CDR3 consists of 16 residues.

This chain connects TRBV7-2 to TRBJ2-1, with D perhaps TRBD1 (6 bases). CDR3 length equals 13 residues. From germline, CDR1 is SGHTA and CDR2 FQGNSA. Trimming removed 1 base at V and 9 bases at J, with 10 bases between. The CDR3 DNA reads TGTGCCAGCAGCTTAGACGCCAGGGGTGAGCAGTTCTTC. Translated, it gives CASSLDARGEQFF.

The V gene is TRBV7-3, the J gene TRBJ2-4, with D tentatively TRBD2 (6 bases). Germline V gene lookup returns CDR1 SGHTA and CDR2 FQGTGA. The CDR3 sequence is 14 residues long. V shed 0 bases and J shed 8 bases, with 11 bases lying between them. The DNA of the CDR3 is TGTGCCAGCAGCTTAACCGGGAGAGGTGACATTCAGTACTTC. This gives the protein CASSLTGRGDIQYF.

J is TRBJ2-1 and V is TRBV5-4; the D gene is possibly TRBD2 (5 bases). CDR3 length: 12 amino acids. CDR1 and CDR2 from the germline V gene are SGHNT and YYREEE (reference sequence). The V end lost 3 bases, the J end lost 5 bases, and 6 bases lay between the germline ends. This chain's CDR3 is CASSSRDNEQFF. The DNA for the CDR3 is TGTGCCAGCAGCTCGAGGGACAATGAGCAGTTCTTC.

The J gene is TRBJ1-2, the V gene TRBV3-1 (or the pseudogene TRBV3-2), with 12 nucleotides matching TRBD1. Germline trimming cut 5 bases from V and 7 bases from J; bases unmatched to any gene: 5. The V gene's germline CDR1 is LGHDT and CDR2 YNNKEL (reference sequence). The CDR3 length is 14 residues. The CDR3 nucleotides read TGTGCCAGCAGCTTCCGGGACAGGGGGCTTGGCTACACCTTC. It encodes CASSFRDRGLGYTF.

The CDR3 DNA reads as TGTGCCAGCAGTACCTACCCCCGTGAAGCTTTCTTT. The encoded protein is CASSTYPREAFF. The rearrangement links TRBV28 to TRBJ1-1, with D unclear. Trimming stripped 5 bases from V and 7 bases from J, with 11 bases between. The germline V gene encodes CDR1 MDHEN and CDR2 SYDVKM. There are 12 residues in the CDR3.